The sequence of this T cell receptor (beta chain) was determined in a study of T cell repertoires in cytomegalovirus infection. Looking at the study overall: Indicated by public TCR beta signatures were CMV infection and matching HLA type. Study findings and constraints: HLA-C-restricted CMV-specific TCR beta clonotypes were dominant in the ex vivo response. Identification of carriers of CMV plus the relevant HLA was achieved through cumulative public TCR beta family frequency.

The CDR3 extends over 16 amino acids. Germline lookup yields CDR1 MNHNS and CDR2 SASEGT. Trimming pared 3 bases from V and 1 base from J, leaving 13 bases between. The table lists this clonotype with many counts. Its antigen is unknown. TCRdb reanalysed the reads using MiXCR and keeps one entry per CDR3 protein. This table holds around 74,000 distinct CDR3 sequences, more than 3.5% found once. Sequencing input: PBMCs. V gene TRBV6-1 combines with J gene TRBJ1-5; D uncertain. The source is a human donor in good health (CMV status not recorded). Some clones in this sample may be carry-over from other donors' samples. In DNA, the CDR3 is TGTGCCAGCAGTGATGCCGCGGTTCGGAGCAATCAGCCCCAGCATTTT. Translated, it gives CASSDAAVRSNQPQHF.